The 5 T cell receptor beta chains presented below share a single source sample, sequenced in a study of T cells in pancreatic ductal adenocarcinoma. Method: immunoSEQ multiplex PCR; TCRdb's copy keeps in-frame clones and lacks some. The data hold about 4,800 clones, with roughly three quarters observed a single time. No neoadjuvant therapy was given to the selected pancreatic ductal adenocarcinoma patients before their surgery. Input material: pancreatic tumor tissue. These TCRs come from a human donor with pancreatic ductal adenocarcinoma. The donor label of this sample is uncertain.

V usage is TRBV18 and J usage is TRBJ1-4; D possibly corresponds to TRBD1 (6 bases). V was cut by 0 bases and J by 2 bases, with 10 bases left in between. Germline CDR1 is KGHSH and CDR2 is LQKENI. The CDR3 totals 16 residues. CDR3 amino acids: CASSPPTGLTNEKLFF. The CDR3 nucleotides are TGTGCCAGCTCACCACCGACAGGATTGACTAATGAAAAACTGTTTTTT.

The CDR3 DNA follows: TGTGCCAGTAGTCCCGGGTGGTCCAATCAGCCCCAGCATTTT. It codes for CASSPGWSNQPQHF. The rearrangement joins TRBV19 to TRBJ1-5; the D is unclear. The germline CDR1 and CDR2 sequences are LNHDA and SQIVND (reference sequence). The V end was cut by 5 bases, the J end by 3 bases, with 11 bases between. This CDR3 region has 14 residues.

Only a few counts were recorded for this clone. The gene calls are TRBV10-3 and TRBJ2-7, with 11 nucleotides matching TRBD2. Germline V gene lookup returns CDR1 ENHRY and CDR2 SYGVKD. This CDR3 region has 14 residues. V trimming: 5 bases; J trimming: 0 bases; junction bases outside the gene matches: 0. CDR3 residues: CAISTSGSSYEQYF. For the CDR3, the DNA is TGTGCCATCAGTACTAGCGGGAGCTCCTACGAGCAGTACTTC.

The J gene is TRBJ2-5, the V gene TRBV2, with 8 bases that match TRBD1. Germline V gives CDR1 SNHLY, CDR2 FYNNEI. With V trimmed by 1 base and J by 0 bases, 10 bases remained unmatched. This CDR3 spans 18 amino acids. CDR3 DNA: TGTGCCAGCAGTGAAGGGGCCCTAGCAGGGGGCTACCAAGAGACCCAGTACTTC. As protein: CASSEGALAGGYQETQYF.

This clone has only one observation. This chain's CDR3 is CASSLAGTETNEKLFF. The CDR3 region has the DNA TGTGCCAGCAGCTTGGCAGGGACTGAGACTAATGAAAAACTGTTTTTT. This chain joins TRBV13 and TRBJ1-4, with a weak D call TRBD1 (5 bases). Germline loops: CDR1 PRHDT, CDR2 FYEKMQ (reference sequence). Trimming removed 3 bases at V and 2 bases at J, with 13 bases between. The CDR3 length is 16 residues.